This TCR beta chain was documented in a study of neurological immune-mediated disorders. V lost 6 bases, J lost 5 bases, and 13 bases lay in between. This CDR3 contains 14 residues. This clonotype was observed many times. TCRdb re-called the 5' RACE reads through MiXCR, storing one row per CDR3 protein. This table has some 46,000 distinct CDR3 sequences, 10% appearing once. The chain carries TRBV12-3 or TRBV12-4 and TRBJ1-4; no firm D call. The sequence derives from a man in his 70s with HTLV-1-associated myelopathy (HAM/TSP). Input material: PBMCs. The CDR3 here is CASSKTGGNEKLFF. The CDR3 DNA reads TGTGCCAGCAGCAAAACCGGAGGGAATGAAAAACTGTTTTTT.